These T cell receptor beta chains were read from a single sample in a study of blood T cell repertoires in COVID-19. Method: immunoSEQ multiplex PCR; TCRdb's copy keeps in-frame clones and lacks some. The table shows 200,000 to 250,000 clones, with 65% to 85% occurring only once. Sequenced sample: PBMCs or T cells enriched from blood (not recorded which). The origin of the receptors is a man in his thirties or forties with acute COVID-19. Each CDR3 is given with its conserved first and last residue. Each record gives: clone size, J gene, CDR3 length, V gene, D gene, CDR3 protein, CDR3 DNA. The D gene is left open where the match is weak. Where a row states a size, it is once, few, many or the class of an expanded clone; other rows omit it.

clone_size: .
j_call: TRBJ1-1
cdr3_length: 13
v_call: TRBV5-1
d_call: .
cdr3_aa: CASSSGSNTEAFF
cdr3_nt: TGCGCCAGCAGTTCCGGGAGTAACACTGAAGCTTTCTTT

clone_size: .
j_call: TRBJ1-2
cdr3_length: 16
v_call: TRBV19
d_call: TRBD1
cdr3_aa: CASSIFGTGGNYGYTF
cdr3_nt: TGTGCCAGTAGTATATTCGGGACAGGGGGCAACTATGGCTACACCTTC

clone_size: .
j_call: TRBJ2-1
cdr3_length: 16
v_call: TRBV6-4
d_call: .
cdr3_aa: CASSSDWGGAYNEQFF
cdr3_nt: TGTGCCAGCAGTTCAGATTGGGGGGGCGCCTACAATGAGCAGTTCTTC

clone_size: .
j_call: TRBJ2-3
cdr3_length: 15
v_call: TRBV7-3
d_call: .
cdr3_aa: CASSLTSAISDTQYF
cdr3_nt: TGTGCCAGCAGCTTAACGAGCGCTATTTCAGATACGCAGTATTTT

clone_size: .
j_call: TRBJ2-6
cdr3_length: 16
v_call: TRBV5-1
d_call: .
cdr3_aa: CASSFGGSPGANVLTF
cdr3_nt: TGCGCCAGCAGCTTTGGCGGGTCCCCCGGGGCCAACGTCCTGACTTTC

clone_size: many
j_call: TRBJ2-3
cdr3_length: 15
v_call: TRBV6-1
d_call: TRBD2
cdr3_aa: CASSEVSGGADTQYF
cdr3_nt: TGTGCCAGCAGTGAAGTTAGCGGGGGCGCAGATACGCAGTATTTT

clone_size: .
j_call: TRBJ2-1
cdr3_length: 16
v_call: TRBV3-1/TRBV3-2
d_call: .
cdr3_aa: CASSPTGRGTINEQFF
cdr3_nt: TGTGCCAGCAGCCCTACCGGGCGGGGTACCATCAATGAGCAGTTCTTC

clone_size: .
j_call: TRBJ1-4
cdr3_length: 13
v_call: TRBV29-1
d_call: .
cdr3_aa: CSGETGPGEKLFF
cdr3_nt: TGCAGCGGAGAGACAGGCCCGGGGGAAAAACTGTTTTTT

clone_size: .
j_call: TRBJ1-2
cdr3_length: 13
v_call: TRBV6-2/TRBV6-3
d_call: TRBD1
cdr3_aa: CASSYTTGVGYTF
cdr3_nt: TGTGCCAGCAGTTACACGACAGGGGTAGGCTACACCTTC

clone_size: .
j_call: TRBJ1-6
cdr3_length: 13
v_call: TRBV19
d_call: .
cdr3_aa: CASTGKPNSPLHF
cdr3_nt: TGTGCCAGCACAGGGAAACCGAATTCACCCCTCCACTTT

clone_size: few
j_call: TRBJ1-3
cdr3_length: 16
v_call: TRBV5-1
d_call: .
cdr3_aa: CASSLEPAVQGNTIYF
cdr3_nt: TGCGCCAGCAGCTTGGAACCTGCGGTCCAGGGAAACACCATATATTTT

clone_size: .
j_call: TRBJ2-3
cdr3_length: 18
v_call: TRBV23-1
d_call: TRBD2
cdr3_aa: CASSRPNRTSGGTDTQYF
cdr3_nt: TGCGCCAGCAGTCGACCCAACCGGACTAGCGGGGGCACAGATACGCAGTATTTT

clone_size: .
j_call: TRBJ2-1
cdr3_length: 15
v_call: TRBV27
d_call: TRBD1
cdr3_aa: CASSSRQGVYNEQFF
cdr3_nt: TGTGCCAGCAGTTCCCGACAGGGCGTCTACAATGAGCAGTTCTTC

clone_size: .
j_call: TRBJ2-1
cdr3_length: 15
v_call: TRBV9
d_call: TRBD1
cdr3_aa: CASSLDRTRDNEQFF
cdr3_nt: TGTGCCAGCAGCTTGGACAGGACCCGAGACAATGAGCAGTTCTTC

clone_size: .
j_call: TRBJ1-5
cdr3_length: 13
v_call: TRBV28
d_call: .
cdr3_aa: CASSLSGNQPQHF
cdr3_nt: TGTGCCAGCAGTTTATCAGGGAATCAGCCCCAGCATTTT

clone_size: once
j_call: TRBJ1-1
cdr3_length: 14
v_call: TRBV11-2
d_call: TRBD1
cdr3_aa: CASSSQGANTETFF
cdr3_nt: TGTGCCAGCAGCTCACAGGGGGCGAACACTGAAACTTTCTTT

clone_size: .
j_call: TRBJ2-5
cdr3_length: 15
v_call: TRBV13
d_call: TRBD2
cdr3_aa: CASSFRAGGGETQYF
cdr3_nt: TGTGCCAGCAGCTTTAGAGCGGGGGGCGGGGAGACCCAGTACTTC

clone_size: once
j_call: TRBJ1-2
cdr3_length: 13
v_call: TRBV6-5
d_call: TRBD1
cdr3_aa: CASSDRGPYGYTF
cdr3_nt: TGTGCCAGCAGCGACAGGGGACCCTATGGCTACACCTTC

clone_size: .
j_call: TRBJ1-4
cdr3_length: 16
v_call: TRBV10-3
d_call: .
cdr3_aa: CAISESEGYIGEKLFF
cdr3_nt: TGTGCCATCAGTGAGTCGGAGGGGTATATAGGAGAAAAACTGTTTTTT

clone_size: .
j_call: TRBJ2-7
cdr3_length: 12
v_call: TRBV18
d_call: .
cdr3_aa: CASSPLGYEQYF
cdr3_nt: TGTGCCAGCTCACCACTCGGGTACGAGCAGTACTTC

clone_size: .
j_call: TRBJ1-1
cdr3_length: 18
v_call: TRBV13
d_call: .
cdr3_aa: CASSILSLMSRANTEAFF
cdr3_nt: TGTGCCAGCAGCATCCTATCCCTTATGAGCAGGGCGAACACTGAAGCTTTCTTT

clone_size: .
j_call: TRBJ2-5
cdr3_length: 15
v_call: TRBV9
d_call: .
cdr3_aa: CASSPFGVSGETQYF
cdr3_nt: TGTGCCAGCAGCCCCTTCGGGGTGTCAGGAGAGACCCAGTACTTC

clone_size: .
j_call: TRBJ2-1
cdr3_length: 15
v_call: TRBV5-6
d_call: TRBD2
cdr3_aa: CASSQRGNSYNEQFF
cdr3_nt: TGTGCCAGCAGCCAGCGGGGGAATTCCTACAATGAGCAGTTCTTC

clone_size: .
j_call: TRBJ2-6
cdr3_length: 16
v_call: TRBV28
d_call: TRBD1
cdr3_aa: CASRITGGSGANVLTF
cdr3_nt: TGTGCCAGCAGAATAACAGGGGGGTCTGGGGCCAACGTCCTGACTTTC

clone_size: few
j_call: TRBJ2-7
cdr3_length: 15
v_call: TRBV9
d_call: TRBD2
cdr3_aa: CASSVALAGNYEQYF
cdr3_nt: TGTGCCAGCAGCGTAGCGCTAGCGGGGAACTACGAGCAGTACTTC

clone_size: .
j_call: TRBJ1-3
cdr3_length: 12
v_call: TRBV5-4
d_call: .
cdr3_aa: CASSSGGNTIYF
cdr3_nt: TGTGCCAGCAGCTCTGGCGGAAACACCATATATTTT

clone_size: .
j_call: TRBJ1-5
cdr3_length: 15
v_call: TRBV6-5
d_call: .
cdr3_aa: CASRAGGAPNQPQHF
cdr3_nt: TGTGCCAGCAGAGCCGGTGGGGCTCCCAATCAGCCCCAGCATTTT

clone_size: .
j_call: TRBJ2-1
cdr3_length: 13
v_call: TRBV6-6
d_call: .
cdr3_aa: CASSLNSVNEQFF
cdr3_nt: TGTGCCAGCAGTCTCAATTCGGTCAATGAGCAGTTCTTC

clone_size: few
j_call: TRBJ2-1
cdr3_length: 16
v_call: TRBV12-5
d_call: TRBD1
cdr3_aa: CASGHYQGVTYNEQFF
cdr3_nt: TGTGCTAGTGGTCATTATCAGGGGGTCACCTACAATGAGCAGTTCTTC

clone_size: .
j_call: TRBJ1-3
cdr3_length: 14
v_call: TRBV10-3
d_call: .
cdr3_aa: CAISESRGMDTIYF
cdr3_nt: TGTGCCATCAGTGAGTCCCGAGGGATGGACACCATATATTTT

clone_size: .
j_call: TRBJ2-7
cdr3_length: 16
v_call: TRBV9
d_call: TRBD1
cdr3_aa: CASSVATGTGDYEQYF
cdr3_nt: TGTGCCAGCAGCGTCGCGACCGGGACAGGGGACTACGAGCAGTACTTC

clone_size: few
j_call: TRBJ2-2
cdr3_length: 14
v_call: TRBV7-9
d_call: .
cdr3_aa: CASSLSQNTGELFF
cdr3_nt: TGTGCCAGCAGCTTATCACAGAACACCGGGGAGCTGTTTTTT

clone_size: .
j_call: TRBJ1-5
cdr3_length: 15
v_call: TRBV30
d_call: TRBD1
cdr3_aa: CACDRGQGGSQPQHF
cdr3_nt: TGTGCCTGTGACAGAGGACAGGGTGGTAGTCAGCCCCAGCATTTT

clone_size: .
j_call: TRBJ1-1
cdr3_length: 14
v_call: TRBV4-1
d_call: .
cdr3_aa: CASSPVRLNTEAFF
cdr3_nt: TGCGCCAGCAGCCCGGTACGTTTAAACACTGAAGCTTTCTTT

clone_size: .
j_call: TRBJ2-7
cdr3_length: 14
v_call: TRBV13
d_call: TRBD1
cdr3_aa: CASERGTGRGEQYF
cdr3_nt: TGTGCCAGCGAGAGGGGGACAGGGCGCGGCGAGCAGTACTTC

clone_size: .
j_call: TRBJ2-5
cdr3_length: 14
v_call: TRBV9
d_call: TRBD2
cdr3_aa: CASSARAGQETQYF
cdr3_nt: TGTGCCAGCAGCGCCAGAGCGGGACAAGAGACCCAGTACTTC

clone_size: once
j_call: TRBJ2-7
cdr3_length: 14
v_call: TRBV18
d_call: .
cdr3_aa: CASSPQHSSYEQYF
cdr3_nt: TGTGCCAGCTCACCACAGCACAGCTCCTACGAGCAGTACTTC

clone_size: few
j_call: TRBJ1-6
cdr3_length: 15
v_call: TRBV5-1
d_call: TRBD1
cdr3_aa: CASSAGQGGNSPLHF
cdr3_nt: TGCGCCAGCAGCGCGGGACAGGGGGGTAATTCACCCCTCCACTTT

clone_size: few
j_call: TRBJ2-7
cdr3_length: 14
v_call: TRBV5-5
d_call: TRBD2
cdr3_aa: CASSGLAGPYEQYF
cdr3_nt: TGTGCCAGCAGCGGACTAGCGGGGCCCTACGAGCAGTACTTC

clone_size: .
j_call: TRBJ2-2
cdr3_length: 13
v_call: TRBV7-3
d_call: .
cdr3_aa: CASSRTGTGELFF
cdr3_nt: TGTGCCAGCAGCCGTACGGGCACCGGGGAGCTGTTTTTT

clone_size: once
j_call: TRBJ2-7
cdr3_length: 14
v_call: TRBV4-1
d_call: .
cdr3_aa: CASSLSRGSYEQYF
cdr3_nt: TGCGCCAGCAGCCTATCCAGGGGCTCCTACGAGCAGTACTTC

clone_size: .
j_call: TRBJ1-5
cdr3_length: 14
v_call: TRBV5-1
d_call: TRBD1
cdr3_aa: CASSINRGGQPQHF
cdr3_nt: TGCGCCAGCAGCATAAACAGGGGCGGGCAGCCCCAGCATTTT

clone_size: few
j_call: TRBJ1-4
cdr3_length: 19
v_call: TRBV5-5
d_call: TRBD1
cdr3_aa: CASSRITRDRVVTNEKLFF
cdr3_nt: TGTGCCAGCAGCAGGATAACCCGGGACAGGGTTGTAACTAATGAAAAACTGTTTTTT

clone_size: .
j_call: TRBJ2-3
cdr3_length: 14
v_call: TRBV3-1/TRBV3-2
d_call: TRBD1
cdr3_aa: CASSLQGNIDTQYF
cdr3_nt: TGTGCCAGCAGCCTACAGGGGAACATTGATACGCAGTATTTT